Detailed here is one T cell receptor beta chain. Antigen unknown. CD45RA+ naive and CD45RA-negative memory subsets were separated from CD4+ cells. The run depth of the assay was deep. Profiling relied on immunoSEQ multiplex PCR, and the TCRdb table lists in-frame clones only, not all of them. Among 2 million to 2.5 million clones, around 93% were seen once, and the ten largest hold approximately 0.41%. This sample was included in a study of shared clonotypes between healthy human individuals. Study-level points and caveats: Naive subsets generally exceeded memory subsets in estimated richness.

CDR1 is MGHRA, CDR2 YSYEKL, per germline. Trimming pared 1 base from V and 3 bases from J, leaving 16 bases between. This CDR3 has 16 residues. This sequence was found in a man younger than 35 in good health. Some clones in this sample may be carry-over from other donors' samples. The chain carries TRBV4-1 and TRBJ2-7, with D unclear. Sequencing was performed on naive CD4+ T cells from PBMCs. The subset here: CD45RA+ positively selected. CDR3 amino acids: CASSQGPIKGDYEQYF. CDR3 coding DNA: TGCGCCAGCAGCCAAGGTCCAATCAAGGGCGACTACGAGCAGTACTTC.